This record concerns one T cell receptor beta chain sequence. The data stem from a study of T cell changes during pregnancy in multiple sclerosis. Profiled with immunoSEQ multiplex PCR; TCRdb holds only in-frame clones, not every one. The profile covers around 110,000 clones, with about 90% appearing a single time and roughly 1.4% taken by the ten largest. The CDR3 is made up of 15 amino acids. V was pared by 1 base and J by 6 bases, with 5 bases of the junction left unmatched. CDR1 is SGHVS and CDR2 is FNYEAQ in the germline V gene. The chain combines TRBV7-6 with TRBJ2-1, with 8 bases lining up with TRBD2. This TCR came from a female donor with multiple sclerosis, enrolled in a pregnancy study. The sequences come from peripheral blood, collected in the third trimester of pregnancy. CDR3 region: CASSLGTSWSNEQFF. The CDR3 DNA reads as TGTGCCAGCAGCTTAGGGACTAGCTGGAGCAATGAGCAGTTCTTC.